The rows below give T cell receptor beta chains drawn from one sample of a study of blood T cell repertoires in COVID-19. Produced via immunoSEQ multiplex PCR; TCRdb's table is partial and in-frame only. The data hold around 220,000 clones, with about 93% observed a single time. Material: PBMCs or T cells enriched from blood (not recorded which). All receptors come from a woman aged 18-29 years who had recovered from COVID-19. Both conserved end residues are part of each CDR3. A D gene is named only where the DNA matches it firmly. Where a row states a size, it is once, few, many or the class of an expanded clone; other rows omit it.

>.|.|TRBV7-3|TRBJ2-3
CASSLMSKGADTQYF
TGTGCCAGCAGCTTAATGAGCAAGGGAGCAGATACGCAGTATTTT
>.|.|TRBV11-2|TRBJ1-4
CASSLNQAGEKLFF
TGTGCCAGCAGCCTGAATCAGGCGGGTGAAAAACTGTTTTTT
>.|TRBD1|TRBV29-1|TRBJ1-6
CSVEVTGGALHF
TGCAGCGTTGAAGTGACAGGGGGTGCCCTCCACTTT
>.|.|TRBV20-1|TRBJ2-1
CSASAGFNEQFF
TGCAGTGCTAGTGCCGGGTTCAATGAGCAGTTCTTC
>.|.|TRBV18|TRBJ1-3
CASSPTSAGNTIYF
TGTGCCAGCTCGCCAACCAGCGCTGGAAACACCATATATTTT
>once|TRBD2|TRBV10-3|TRBJ2-1
CAISEQAGGGNEQFF
TGTGCCATCAGTGAGCAAGCGGGGGGAGGTAATGAGCAGTTCTTC
>.|.|TRBV2|TRBJ1-4
CASNRDTPEKLFF
TGTGCCAGCAACCGGGACACACCTGAAAAACTGTTTTTT
>.|TRBD1|TRBV11-1|TRBJ2-3
CASSLSTGSGTDTQYF
TGTGCCAGCAGCTTATCGACAGGGTCTGGGACAGATACGCAGTATTTT
>once|.|TRBV6-5|TRBJ2-3
CASRWLTDTQYF
TGTGCCAGCAGGTGGCTCACAGATACGCAGTATTTT
>.|.|TRBV9|TRBJ2-7
CASSPDDSLSEQYF
TGTGCCAGCAGCCCCGACGACTCTTTAAGCGAGCAGTACTTC
>.|TRBD1|TRBV5-5|TRBJ1-1
CASSSWTGRMNTEAFF
TGTGCCAGCAGCTCTTGGACAGGACGGATGAACACTGAAGCTTTCTTT
>few|.|TRBV7-9|TRBJ2-1
CASSPRAVQAEQFF
TGTGCCAGCAGCCCCCGAGCGGTTCAGGCTGAGCAGTTCTTC
>.|.|TRBV2|TRBJ2-1
CASSEALRWAPSGNEQFF
TGTGCCAGCAGTGAAGCGCTTAGGTGGGCGCCTTCCGGCAATGAGCAGTTCTTC
>.|TRBD2|TRBV6-2/TRBV6-3|TRBJ2-5
CASSTLAPETQYF
TGTGCCAGCAGTACACTAGCGCCAGAGACCCAGTACTTC
>.|TRBD2|TRBV18|TRBJ2-1
CASSPAQGLAGEGNEQFF
TGTGCCAGCTCACCGGCACAGGGATTAGCGGGAGAGGGGAATGAGCAGTTCTTC
>.|.|TRBV19|TRBJ2-3
CASTRADTQYF
TGTGCCAGTACTCGGGCAGATACGCAGTATTTT
>.|.|TRBV24-1|TRBJ2-1
CATSAPRRGSSYNEQFF
TGTGCCACCAGTGCCCCCCGACGGGGAAGCTCCTACAATGAGCAGTTCTTC
>.|TRBD1|TRBV5-1|TRBJ1-5
CASSSRGAQSNQPQHF
TGCGCCAGCAGCTCCAGGGGGGCGCAGAGCAATCAGCCCCAGCATTTT
>.|TRBD2|TRBV10-3|TRBJ2-3
CAIRGLAGGLPYTQYF
TGTGCCATCAGGGGACTAGCGGGGGGTCTCCCGTATACGCAGTATTTT
>.|.|TRBV18|TRBJ1-2
CASSPLTGSLANYGYTF
TGTGCCAGCTCACCATTAACAGGAAGCTTAGCTAACTATGGCTACACCTTC
>.|.|TRBV11-2|TRBJ1-1
CASSLVYDSPEAFF
TGTGCCAGCAGCTTAGTATACGATAGCCCTGAAGCTTTCTTT
>.|TRBD2|TRBV7-3|TRBJ2-1
CASSFSGSEQFF
TGTGCCAGCAGCTTTAGCGGGTCAGAGCAGTTCTTC
>.|TRBD1|TRBV4-1|TRBJ2-2
CASTPKGRTGKRAGNTGELFF
TGCGCCAGCACCCCTAAGGGGAGGACAGGGAAAAGGGCAGGTAACACCGGGGAGCTGTTTTTT
>.|.|TRBV5-1|TRBJ1-4
CASSQTDPNEKLFF
TGCGCCAGCAGCCAGACAGACCCTAATGAAAAACTGTTTTTT
>.|.|TRBV29-1|TRBJ1-4
CSVQAPNEKLFF
TGCAGCGTGCAAGCACCCAATGAAAAACTGTTTTTT
>.|.|TRBV4-2|TRBJ1-3
CASSQEVAGRNTIYF
TGTGCCAGCAGCCAAGAGGTCGCAGGAAGAAACACCATATATTTT
>.|.|TRBV11-2|TRBJ2-1
CASSLAGTRYNEQFF
TGTGCCAGCAGCTTAGCTGGGACAAGGTACAATGAGCAGTTCTTC
>.|TRBD1|TRBV4-3|TRBJ1-2
CASSQESGGQGGYGYTF
TGCGCCAGCAGCCAAGAGAGTGGCGGACAGGGAGGCTATGGCTACACCTTC
>.|.|TRBV19|TRBJ1-3
CASSMTAGGNTIYF
TGTGCCAGTAGTATGACGGCAGGCGGAAACACCATATATTTT
>.|.|TRBV18|TRBJ2-7
CASSRPEQGYEQYF
TGTGCCAGCTCCCGTCCGGAGCAGGGTTACGAGCAGTACTTC
>.|TRBD2|TRBV27|TRBJ2-3
CASSFPSGRGRPDTQYF
TGTGCCAGCAGTTTCCCTAGCGGGAGGGGCCGGCCAGATACGCAGTATTTT
>.|.|TRBV5-1|TRBJ1-1
CASTEPGGTEAFF
TGCGCCAGCACGGAACCGGGAGGCACTGAAGCTTTCTTT
>.|.|TRBV27|TRBJ1-1
CASSFRDMNTEAFF
TGTGCCAGCAGTTTTAGAGACATGAACACTGAAGCTTTCTTT
>.|TRBD1|TRBV28|TRBJ1-2
CASRDGQGGRGYTF
TGTGCCAGCAGAGACGGACAGGGGGGGAGAGGCTACACCTTC
>.|TRBD1|TRBV28|TRBJ1-1
CASSRGTGAEAFF
TGTGCCAGCAGCCGCGGGACAGGGGCTGAAGCTTTCTTT
>.|TRBD2|TRBV3-1/TRBV3-2|TRBJ2-1
CASSPTSASDNEQFF
TGTGCCAGCAGTCCGACTAGCGCCTCAGACAATGAGCAGTTCTTC
>few|TRBD2|TRBV5-1|TRBJ2-7
CASSFIFSGTYEQYF
TGCGCCAGCAGCTTTATATTTAGCGGGACCTACGAGCAGTACTTC
>.|TRBD1|TRBV27|TRBJ2-5
CASSLDGTGVSETQYF
TGTGCCAGCAGTTTAGATGGGACAGGGGTGTCGGAGACCCAGTACTTC
>.|.|TRBV28|TRBJ1-2
CASRKGDRGLGYGYTF
TGTGCCAGCAGGAAGGGGGATAGGGGGTTAGGCTATGGCTACACCTTC
>.|.|TRBV2|TRBJ2-3
CASRYDASTLTDTQYF
TGTGCCAGCAGATACGATGCGAGCACCCTCACAGATACGCAGTATTTT
>.|.|TRBV9|TRBJ1-2
CASSSGYGYTF
TGTGCCAGCAGCTCCGGCTATGGCTACACCTTC
>.|.|TRBV4-2|TRBJ1-1
CASSHRGRVNEAFF
TGTGCCAGCAGCCACCGAGGGAGGGTAAATGAAGCTTTCTTT
>.|TRBD2|TRBV4-1|TRBJ2-1
CASSRSVSGSVPYNEQFF
TGCGCCAGCAGCCGATCTGTTAGCGGGAGTGTCCCCTACAATGAGCAGTTCTTC
>.|TRBD1|TRBV7-9|TRBJ1-6
CASSFGQDYNSPLHF
TGTGCCAGCAGCTTCGGACAGGACTATAATTCACCCCTCCACTTT
>.|TRBD1|TRBV12-5|TRBJ1-1
CASGFLGGGTEAFF
TGTGCTAGTGGTTTTCTAGGGGGCGGCACTGAAGCTTTCTTT
>.|TRBD1|TRBV19|TRBJ1-5
CASSIADRGNWNQPQHF
TGTGCCAGTAGTATAGCGGACAGGGGTAATTGGAATCAGCCCCAGCATTTT
>once|.|TRBV11-3|TRBJ2-3
CASSHRGWTDTQYF
TGTGCCAGCAGCCATCGGGGATGGACAGATACGCAGTATTTT
>.|.|TRBV7-9|TRBJ1-2
CASSPRVRPYYGYTF
TGTGCCAGCAGCCCCCGGGTCAGACCATACTATGGCTACACCTTC
>.|.|TRBV7-7|TRBJ2-1
CASSAGGPYNEQFF
TGTGCTAGCAGCGCAGGAGGCCCCTACAATGAGCAGTTCTTC
>.|.|TRBV4-3|TRBJ2-7
CASSQHWESSYEQYF
TGCGCCAGCAGCCAACACTGGGAGAGCTCCTACGAGCAGTACTTC
>.|TRBD1|TRBV24-1|TRBJ2-5
CATSGLGQGETQYF
TGTGCCACCAGTGGCCTGGGACAGGGGGAGACCCAGTACTTC